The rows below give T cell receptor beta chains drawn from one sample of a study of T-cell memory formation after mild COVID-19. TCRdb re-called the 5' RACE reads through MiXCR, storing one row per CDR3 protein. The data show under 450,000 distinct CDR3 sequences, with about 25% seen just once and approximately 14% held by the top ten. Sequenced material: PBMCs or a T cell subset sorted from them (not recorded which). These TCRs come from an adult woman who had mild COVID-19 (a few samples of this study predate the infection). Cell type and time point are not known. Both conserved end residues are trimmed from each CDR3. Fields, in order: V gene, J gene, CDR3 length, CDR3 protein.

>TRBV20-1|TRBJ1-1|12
SARDQAMNTEAF
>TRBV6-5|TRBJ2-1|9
ASRLLGEQF
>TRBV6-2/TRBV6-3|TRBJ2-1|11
ASSLREHDEQF
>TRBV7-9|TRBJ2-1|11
ASPSVFYNEQF
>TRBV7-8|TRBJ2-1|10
ASSLSDNEQF
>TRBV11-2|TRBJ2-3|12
ASRTVRGPDTQY
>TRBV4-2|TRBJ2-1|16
ASSQDRVAGGLGGWQF
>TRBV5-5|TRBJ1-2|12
ASSERQGAPGYT
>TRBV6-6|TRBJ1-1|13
ASSYPSGTASYSF
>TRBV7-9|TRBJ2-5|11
ASSVDRAQTQY
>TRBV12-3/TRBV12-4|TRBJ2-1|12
ASSSLASHNEQF
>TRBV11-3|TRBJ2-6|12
ASSPGTIANVLT
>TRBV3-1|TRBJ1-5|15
ASSQIRDRNRNQPQH
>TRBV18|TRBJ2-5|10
ASSPKKETQY
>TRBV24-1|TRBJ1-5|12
ATSGQGRWQPQH
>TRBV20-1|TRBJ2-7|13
SAIVPGVRLYEQY
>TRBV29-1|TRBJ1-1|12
SVERQGAHTEAF
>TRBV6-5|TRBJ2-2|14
ASSYERTGKAGELF
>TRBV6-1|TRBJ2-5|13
ASSVIISYQETQY
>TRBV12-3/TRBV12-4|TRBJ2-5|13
ASSLAPRGQETQY
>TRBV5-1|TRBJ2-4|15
ASRPTSGSIAKNIQY
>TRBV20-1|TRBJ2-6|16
SARTSGSFFSGANVLT
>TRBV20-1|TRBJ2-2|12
SARGQMNTGELF
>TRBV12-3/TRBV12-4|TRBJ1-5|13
ASSFVTGANQPQH